The present T cell receptor beta chain was sequenced within a study of human T cells and chemical hapten exposure. Described time point: pre-sensitization, week 0. Treatment in this sample: therapeutic diphenylcyclopropenone sensitization with weekly scalp DPC. One entry per CDR3 protein, called by TCRdb with MiXCR from the RACE reads. The sample lists 300,000 to 400,000 distinct CDR3 sequences, more than 4.5% occurring once. The CDR3 is made up of 16 amino acids. The ends lost 4 bases at V and 0 bases at J; junction bases unmatched: 5. Germline V gene lookup returns CDR1 MNHEY and CDR2 SVGEGT. The specimen comprised whole blood, sampled in connection with sensitization to the hapten diphenylcyclopropenone (DPC). The receptor comes from a woman in her forties or fifties with alopecia areata. Some clones in this sample may be carry-over from other donors' samples. The chain combines TRBV6-2 or TRBV6-3 with TRBJ2-1; 8 nucleotides line up with TRBD1. CDR3: CASSSPGGLSYNEQFF. Here the CDR3 DNA reads TGTGCCAGCAGTTCCCCAGGGGGCCTCTCCTACAATGAGCAGTTCTTC.